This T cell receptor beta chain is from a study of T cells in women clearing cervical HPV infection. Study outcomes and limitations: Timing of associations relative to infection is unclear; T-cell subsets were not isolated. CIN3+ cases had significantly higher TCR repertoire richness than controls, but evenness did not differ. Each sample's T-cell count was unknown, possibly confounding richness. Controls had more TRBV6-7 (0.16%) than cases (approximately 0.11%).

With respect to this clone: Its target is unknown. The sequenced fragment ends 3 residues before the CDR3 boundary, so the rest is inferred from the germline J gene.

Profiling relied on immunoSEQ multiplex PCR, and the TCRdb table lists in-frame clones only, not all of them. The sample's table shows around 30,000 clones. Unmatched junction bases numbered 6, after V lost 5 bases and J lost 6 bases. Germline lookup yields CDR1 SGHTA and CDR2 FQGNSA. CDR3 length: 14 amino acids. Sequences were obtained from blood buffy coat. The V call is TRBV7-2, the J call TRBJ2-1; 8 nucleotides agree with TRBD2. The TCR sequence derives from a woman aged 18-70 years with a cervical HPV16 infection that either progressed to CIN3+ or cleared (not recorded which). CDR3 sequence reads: CASSLFGGGNEQFF. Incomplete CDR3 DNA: TGTGCCAGCAGCCTCTTCGGGGGGGGCAATGAG.